The T cell receptor beta chain under discussion was sequenced for a study of human thymus T cells. Study-level results: Thymic and blood repertoires seemed to show skewed V and J gene use.

Sequencing was performed with immunoSEQ multiplex PCR; in TCRdb, only in-frame clones are kept and a portion is missing. The table shows approximately 49,000 clones, with more than 85% occurring only once. Donors were healthy Finnish infants having corrective surgery for congenital heart defects. Only four of the eight donors provided a roughly 0.45-1 mL blood sample. No fixed cell number was used; all available blood leukocytes supplied DNA. Regarding this clone: Its antigen is unidentified.

The CDR3 extends over 15 amino acids. Germline values: CDR1 LNHDA, CDR2 SQIVND (reference sequence). V lost 3 bases and J 3 bases, leaving 14 bases between the germline ends. Sequencing was performed on blood. The chain has TRBV19 and TRBJ2-5, with D unclear. The clonotype was recovered from a girl under three years old with a congenital heart defect but otherwise immunologically healthy. The CDR3 bases are TGTGCCAGTAGTATCCGGGTCGCGGCGAAAGAGACCCAGTACTTC. Residues: CASSIRVAAKETQYF.